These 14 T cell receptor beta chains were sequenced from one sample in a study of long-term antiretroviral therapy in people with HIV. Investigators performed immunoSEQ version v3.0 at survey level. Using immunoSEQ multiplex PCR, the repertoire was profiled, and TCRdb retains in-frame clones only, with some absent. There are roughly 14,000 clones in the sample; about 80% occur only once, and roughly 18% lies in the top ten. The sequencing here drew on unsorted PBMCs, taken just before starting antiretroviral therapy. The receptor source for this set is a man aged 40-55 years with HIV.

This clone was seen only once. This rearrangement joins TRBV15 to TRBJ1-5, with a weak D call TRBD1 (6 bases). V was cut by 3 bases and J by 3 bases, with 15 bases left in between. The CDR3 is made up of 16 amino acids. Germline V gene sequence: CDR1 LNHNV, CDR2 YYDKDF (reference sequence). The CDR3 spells CATSSDTGYSNQPQHF. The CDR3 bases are TGTGCCACCAGCAGCGACACAGGGTACTCCAATCAGCCCCAGCATTTT.

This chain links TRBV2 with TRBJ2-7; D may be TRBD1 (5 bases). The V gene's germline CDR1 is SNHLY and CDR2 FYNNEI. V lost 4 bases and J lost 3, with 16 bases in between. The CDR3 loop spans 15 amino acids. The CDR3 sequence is CASSVRTNLDYEQYF. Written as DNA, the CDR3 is TGTGCCAGCAGTGTTCGGACAAACTTGGACTACGAGCAGTACTTC.

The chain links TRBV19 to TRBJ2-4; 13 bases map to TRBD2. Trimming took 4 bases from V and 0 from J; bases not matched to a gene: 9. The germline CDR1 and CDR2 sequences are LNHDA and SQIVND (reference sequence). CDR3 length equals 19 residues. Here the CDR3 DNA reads TGTGCCAGTAGTACCCGACTAGCGGGGGGTCTACTAGCCAAAAACATTCAGTACTTC. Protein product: CASSTRLAGGLLAKNIQYF.

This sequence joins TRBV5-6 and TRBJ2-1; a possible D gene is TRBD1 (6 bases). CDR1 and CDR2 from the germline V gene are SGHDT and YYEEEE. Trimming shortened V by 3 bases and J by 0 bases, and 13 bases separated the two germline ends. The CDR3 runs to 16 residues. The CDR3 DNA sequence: TGTGCCAGCAGCTCTCGACAGGAAAGCTCCTACAATGAGCAGTTCTTC. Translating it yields CASSSRQESSYNEQFF.

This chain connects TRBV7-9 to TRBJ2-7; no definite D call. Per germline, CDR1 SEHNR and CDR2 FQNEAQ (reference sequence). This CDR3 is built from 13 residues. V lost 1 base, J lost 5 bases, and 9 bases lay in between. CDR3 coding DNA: TGTGCCAGCAGCTTAGGCCAGGTTGACGAGCAGTACTTC. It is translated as CASSLGQVDEQYF.

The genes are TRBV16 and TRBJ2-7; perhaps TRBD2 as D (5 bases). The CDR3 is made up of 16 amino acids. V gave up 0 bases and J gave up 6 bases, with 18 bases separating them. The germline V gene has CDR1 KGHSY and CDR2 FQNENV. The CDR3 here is CASSQSFQVATTEQYF. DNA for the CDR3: TGTGCCAGCAGCCAATCCTTTCAGGTAGCGACGACCGAGCAGTACTTC.

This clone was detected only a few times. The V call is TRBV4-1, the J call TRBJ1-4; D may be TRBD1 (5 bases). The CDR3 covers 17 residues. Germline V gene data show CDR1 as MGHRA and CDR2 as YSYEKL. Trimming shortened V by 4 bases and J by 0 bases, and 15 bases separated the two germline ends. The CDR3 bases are TGCGCCAGCAGCCCCTCCGGGGGGGGATCAACTAATGAAAAACTGTTTTTT. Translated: CASSPSGGGSTNEKLFF.

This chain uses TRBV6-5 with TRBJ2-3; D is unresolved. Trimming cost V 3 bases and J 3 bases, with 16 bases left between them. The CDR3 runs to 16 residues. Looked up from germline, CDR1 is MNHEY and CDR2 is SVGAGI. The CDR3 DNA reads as TGTGCCAGCAGTTATAGTCACGTCGGCTTTACAGATACGCAGTATTTT. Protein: CASSYSHVGFTDTQYF.

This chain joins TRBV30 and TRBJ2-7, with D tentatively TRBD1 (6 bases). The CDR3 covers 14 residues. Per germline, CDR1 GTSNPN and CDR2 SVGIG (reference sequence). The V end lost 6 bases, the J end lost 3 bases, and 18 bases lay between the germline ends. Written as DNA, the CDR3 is TGTGCCTGTTCTGTGCCGGGACATTACTACGAGCAGTACTTC. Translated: CACSVPGHYYEQYF.

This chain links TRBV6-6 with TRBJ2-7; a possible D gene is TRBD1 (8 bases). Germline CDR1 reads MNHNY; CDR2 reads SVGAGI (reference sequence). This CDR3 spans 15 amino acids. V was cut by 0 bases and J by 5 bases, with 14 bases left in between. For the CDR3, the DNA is TGTGCCAGCAGTTACTCCCAGGGGGCGGGGGACGAGCAGTACTTC. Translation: CASSYSQGAGDEQYF.

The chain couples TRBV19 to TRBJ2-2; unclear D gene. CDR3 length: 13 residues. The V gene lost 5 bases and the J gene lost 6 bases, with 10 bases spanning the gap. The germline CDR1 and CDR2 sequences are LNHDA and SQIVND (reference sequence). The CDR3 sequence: CASSPRGPGELFF. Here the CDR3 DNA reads TGTGCCAGTAGTCCCCGTGGTCCCGGGGAGCTGTTTTTT.

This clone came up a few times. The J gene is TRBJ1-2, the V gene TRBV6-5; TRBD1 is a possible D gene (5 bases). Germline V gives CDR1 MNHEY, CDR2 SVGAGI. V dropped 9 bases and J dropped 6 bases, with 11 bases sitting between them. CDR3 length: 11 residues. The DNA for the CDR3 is TGTGCCAGACGTAGGGGAGATGGCTACACCTTC. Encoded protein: CARRRGDGYTF.

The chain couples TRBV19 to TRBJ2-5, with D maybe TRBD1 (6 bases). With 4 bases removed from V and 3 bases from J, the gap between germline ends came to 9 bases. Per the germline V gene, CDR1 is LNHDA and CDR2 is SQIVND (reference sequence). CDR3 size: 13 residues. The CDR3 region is CASSRDIEETQYF. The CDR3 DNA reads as TGTGCCAGTAGTAGGGACATTGAAGAGACCCAGTACTTC.

In DNA, the CDR3 is TGTGCCACCAGCAGAGATAGTTCGAGCAATGAGCAGTTCTTC. This sequence encodes CATSRDSSSNEQFF. The chain has TRBV15 and TRBJ2-1; D unresolved. The CDR3 totals 14 residues. The V gene lost 0 bases and the J gene lost 6 bases, with 9 bases spanning the gap. Per germline, CDR1 LNHNV and CDR2 YYDKDF (reference sequence).